The 29 T cell receptor beta chains reported below all come from one sample, sequenced in a study of radiotherapy plus CTLA-4 blockade in lung cancer. Data came from immunoSEQ multiplex PCR; TCRdb stores just in-frame clones and leaves some out. This sample has some 77,000 clones; approximately 83% occur once, and the top ten carry just over 2%. Sequenced here: peripheral blood, sampled from a patient treated with radiotherapy plus ipilimumab. The source of these receptors is a human donor with non-small cell lung cancer who had a partial response to radiotherapy plus ipilimumab.

The sample holds one count of this clone. V is TRBV27 and J is TRBJ2-5, with TRBD1 matching over 8 bases. From germline, CDR1 is MNHEY and CDR2 SMNVEV (reference sequence). CDR3 length: 14 amino acids. J was trimmed by 6 bases and V by 3 bases; bases with no gene match: 6. The CDR3: CASSFNRGLKTQYF. Written as DNA, the CDR3 is TGTGCCAGCAGTTTCAACAGGGGGTTAAAGACCCAGTACTTC.

The chain combines TRBV29-1 with TRBJ1-5, with D unresolved. The V gene lost 4 bases and the J gene lost 6 bases, with 13 bases spanning the gap. Germline CDR1 is SQVTM and CDR2 is ANQGSEA. The CDR3 is made up of 13 amino acids. This chain's CDR3 is CSVGWRGSQPQHF. The CDR3 region has the DNA TGCAGCGTTGGATGGAGAGGGAGTCAGCCCCAGCATTTT.

This chain uses TRBV6-5 with TRBJ2-3, with D perhaps TRBD1 (6 bases). The V gene's germline CDR1 is MNHEY and CDR2 SVGAGI. The CDR3 sequence is 13 residues long. The V and J ends lost 5 bases and 5 bases respectively, with 11 bases between them. The CDR3 here is CASSGPRGDTQYF. The CDR3, as DNA: TGTGCCAGCAGTGGACCCAGGGGAGATACGCAGTATTTT.

The genes are TRBV28 and TRBJ1-2; TRBD1 matches at 9 bases. The CDR3 totals 17 residues. V was clipped by 2 bases and J by 4 bases; unmatched bases: 11. CDR1 is MDHEN and CDR2 is SYDVKM in the germline V gene. CDR3 region: CASSLTLSGQGGYGYTF. The CDR3 nucleotides are TGTGCCAGCAGTTTAACGCTTTCGGGACAGGGTGGCTATGGCTACACCTTC.

This clone appeared a few times. One end of the junction is discordant with germline, which a read error may explain. The chain carries TRBV7-7 and TRBJ2-1; D ambiguous. The CDR3 extends over 15 amino acids. CDR1 SSHAT and CDR2 FNYEAQ come from the germline V gene (reference sequence). In DNA form, the CDR3 reads TGTGCTAGCAGCTTAGCCCCGAGCTCCTACAATGAGCAGTTCTTC. Residues: CASSLAPSSYNEQFF.

The chain uses TRBV4-1 and TRBJ1-5; D gene ambiguous. Germline CDR1 reads MGHRA; CDR2 reads YSYEKL. Trimming left V 0 bases short and J 1 base short, with 4 bases between. This CDR3 has 14 residues. CDR3 in amino acids: CASSQESSNQPQHF. In nucleotides, the CDR3 is TGCGCCAGCAGCCAAGAGTCGAGCAATCAGCCCCAGCATTTT.

The chain links TRBV5-1 to TRBJ2-2, with 7 bases fitting TRBD1. The ends lost 3 bases at V and 5 bases at J; junction bases unmatched: 4. Looked up from germline, CDR1 is SGHRS and CDR2 is YFSETQ. The CDR3 has 14 amino acids. The CDR3 loop is CASSSDRKTGELFF. DNA for the CDR3: TGCGCCAGCAGCTCGGACAGGAAGACCGGGGAGCTGTTTTTT.

This chain joins TRBV5-1 and TRBJ2-2; D unresolved. The ends were cut back, 0 bases at V and 7 bases at J, with 4 bases in the middle. Looked up from germline, CDR1 is SGHRS and CDR2 is YFSETQ. The CDR3 contains 12 residues. DNA for the CDR3: TGCGCCAGCAGCTTGGCCGGCGGGGAGCTGTTTTTT. As protein: CASSLAGGELFF.

The rearrangement links TRBV5-1 to TRBJ1-3; possible D gene TRBD1, 6 bases. Germline-derived CDR1 and CDR2 are SGHRS and YFSETQ. V was pared by 0 bases and J by 6 bases, with 10 bases between. The CDR3 contains 14 residues. The CDR3 DNA follows: TGCGCCAGCAGCTTGGGGACAGCACTAAACACCATATATTTT. It is translated as CASSLGTALNTIYF.

The chain couples TRBV7-9 to TRBJ2-5; 7 bases match TRBD1. The CDR3 covers 13 residues. The germline gives CDR1 SEHNR, CDR2 FQNEAQ (reference sequence). V trimming: 4 bases; J trimming: 5 bases; junction bases outside the gene matches: 4. In nucleotides, the CDR3 is TGTGCCAGCAGCTCAGGGGGTTGGGAGACCCAGTACTTC. The encoded protein is CASSSGGWETQYF.

V is TRBV30 and J is TRBJ2-1, with TRBD2 as a possible D gene (6 bases). Trimming took 0 bases from V and 9 from J, leaving 12 bases between them. Germline V gene sequence: CDR1 GTSNPN, CDR2 SVGIG (reference sequence). The CDR3 sequence is 13 residues long. This chain's CDR3 is CAWSVTGASEQFF. The CDR3 nucleotides are TGTGCCTGGAGTGTAACGGGAGCGAGTGAGCAGTTCTTC. Filled out from reference TRBV30 and TRBJ2-1, the complete variable domain reads SQTIHQWPATLVQPVGSPLSLECTVEGTSNPNLYWYRQAAGRGLQLLFYSVGIGQISSEVPQNLSASRPQDRQFILSSKKLLLSDSGFYLCAWSVTGASEQFFGPGTRLTVL.

CDR3 region: CASSISALAGGTDTQYF. CDR3 DNA sequence: TGTGCCAGTAGTATATCAGCGCTAGCGGGAGGAACAGATACGCAGTATTTT. J is TRBJ2-3 and V is TRBV19, with 11 bases identical to TRBD2. Trimming cost V 2 bases and J 3 bases; bases outside gene matches: 7. This CDR3 is 17 amino acids long. Germline-derived CDR1 and CDR2 are LNHDA and SQIVND (reference sequence).

The rearrangement joins TRBV7-8 to TRBJ1-5; D uncertain. CDR3 length: 14 residues. Germline values: CDR1 SGHVS, CDR2 FQNEAQ. Trimming stripped 3 bases from V and 1 base from J, with 7 bases between. The CDR3 reads CASSFGASNQPQHF. DNA of the CDR3: TGTGCCAGCAGCTTCGGAGCGAGCAATCAGCCCCAGCATTTT.

The gene calls are TRBV30 and TRBJ2-5, with D perhaps matching TRBD2 (7 bases). The CDR3 extends over 14 amino acids. Trimming removed 0 bases at V and 5 bases at J, with 13 bases between. Germline CDR1 is GTSNPN and CDR2 is SVGIG (reference sequence). The CDR3 nucleotides are TGTGCCTGGAGTGTCGGGGGGCCGGTCGAGACCCAGTACTTC. Protein sequence: CAWSVGGPVETQYF.

The chain carries TRBV2 and TRBJ2-6; TRBD1 matches 8 bases. Germline V lookup: CDR1 SNHLY, CDR2 FYNNEI. The CDR3 covers 16 residues. V shed 7 bases and J 2 bases; nucleotides not matched to a gene: 7. CDR3 residues: CASTRDRSTGANVLTF. The CDR3 nucleotides are TGTGCCAGCACCCGGGACAGGTCCACTGGGGCCAACGTCCTGACTTTC.

This chain uses TRBV5-4 with TRBJ1-1, with TRBD1 as a possible D gene (6 bases). The germline gives CDR1 SGHNT, CDR2 YYREEE (reference sequence). There are 15 residues in the CDR3. V gave up 4 bases and J gave up 0 bases, with 13 bases separating them. Written as DNA, the CDR3 is TGTGCCAGCAGCAACAGGGTTGCAATGAACACTGAAGCTTTCTTT. This codes for CASSNRVAMNTEAFF.

The chain has TRBV10-3 and TRBJ2-3; D perhaps matches TRBD2 (6 bases). CDR3 length: 13 residues. Germline values: CDR1 ENHRY, CDR2 SYGVKD. Trimming stripped 10 bases from V and 0 bases from J, with 11 bases between. CDR3 sequence: CATSVTSTDTQYF. The CDR3 nucleotides read TGTGCCACTAGCGTTACTAGCACAGATACGCAGTATTTT.

The J gene is TRBJ1-3, the V gene TRBV29-1, with D uncertain. The V and J ends lost 3 bases and 2 bases respectively, with 17 bases between them. The germline V gene encodes CDR1 SQVTM and CDR2 ANQGSEA. This CDR3 region has 16 residues. The DNA of the CDR3 is TGCAGCGTTGAGACTCCGGGGAGCAGGACTGGAAACACCATATATTTT. It specifies CSVETPGSRTGNTIYF.

The chain recombines TRBV6-5 with TRBJ1-4; no firm D call. The CDR3 runs 13 residues. Trimming stripped 4 bases from V and 8 bases from J, with 11 bases between. Germline values: CDR1 MNHEY, CDR2 SVGAGI. CDR3 protein: CASSWTGKEKLFF. The DNA for the CDR3 is TGTGCCAGCAGTTGGACTGGTAAAGAAAAACTGTTTTTT.

The chain couples TRBV20-1 to TRBJ2-5; the match to TRBD2 covers 8 bases. The end of the DNA fits TRBJ2-7 better, so the J call may be wrong. This CDR3 is 11 amino acids long. Germline CDR1 reads DFQATT; CDR2 reads SNEGSKA (reference sequence). CDR3 loop: CSASSGIEQYF. CDR3 DNA sequence: TGCAGTGCTAGTAGCGGGATCGAGCAGTACTTC.

Worth noting for this clone: Sequence at one end of the junction differs from germline and may be a read error. The chain joins TRBV28 to TRBJ1-5, with D perhaps TRBD1 (5 bases). The CDR3 runs 15 residues. Germline lookup yields CDR1 MDHEN and CDR2 SYDVKM. The CDR3 coding sequence is TGTGCCAGCACTTACGACAACGGGGGGAATCGGCCCCAGCATTTT. Its translation: CASTYDNGGNRPQHF.

The chain recombines TRBV5-1 with TRBJ1-1; possible D gene TRBD1, 6 bases. CDR1 and CDR2 from the germline V gene are SGHRS and YFSETQ. The V end was cut by 2 bases, the J end by 4 bases, with 12 bases between. CDR3 length: 14 residues. The CDR3 spells CASSFEGGGTEAFF. For the CDR3, the DNA is TGCGCCAGCAGCTTTGAGGGAGGGGGCACTGAAGCTTTCTTT.

With respect to this clone: Distinct nucleotide sequences in the sample also encode this CDR3. The chain recombines TRBV5-1 with TRBJ1-4; 10 bases agree with TRBD1. V lost 8 bases, J lost 6 bases, and 10 bases stayed unmatched. CDR3 length: 15 amino acids. The germline V gene encodes CDR1 SGHRS and CDR2 YFSETQ. CDR3 amino acids: CASQPSGTGDEKLFF. The DNA of the CDR3 is TGCGCCAGTCAACCCTCCGGGACAGGGGATGAAAAACTGTTTTTT. Combining the CDR3 with reference TRBV5-1 and TRBJ1-4 gives the whole variable domain KAGVTQTPRYLIKTRGQQVTLSCSPISGHRSVSWYQQTPGQGLQFLFEYFSETQRNKGNFPGRFSGRQFSNSRSEMNVSTLELGDSALYLCASQPSGTGDEKLFFGSGTQLSVL.

This clone was seen a single time. This chain joins TRBV5-6 and TRBJ2-2, with a tentative D call TRBD2 (6 bases). Trimming took 5 bases from V and 3 from J, leaving 20 bases between them. This CDR3 is 17 amino acids long. In germline, CDR1 is SGHDT, CDR2 YYEEEE. The CDR3 spells CASRTSRWDSDTGELFF. The CDR3 DNA follows: TGTGCCAGCAGGACTTCAAGGTGGGACTCGGACACCGGGGAGCTGTTTTTT.

This clone was recorded a few times. The genes are TRBV23-1 and TRBJ1-2, with D possibly TRBD1 on 6 matching bases. TRBV23-1 carries the ORF label, with uncertain function. The CDR3 is 15 residues long. V was cut by 3 bases and J by 4 bases, with 15 bases left in between. CDR3 sequence (DNA): TGCGCCAGCAGTCAGTCTGGTGCAGGGGTCTATGGCTACACCTTC. This gives the protein CASSQSGAGVYGYTF.

A single count supports this clone. J is TRBJ1-6 and V is TRBV10-1; 10 positions agree with TRBD1. The CDR3 covers 14 residues. The germline CDR1 and CDR2 sequences are WNHNN and SYGVQD (reference sequence). Trimming took 6 bases from V and 5 from J; bases not matched to a gene: 1. CDR3 protein: CASRDRGNNSPLHF. The CDR3 DNA reads TGCGCCAGCAGGGACAGGGGGAATAATTCACCCCTCCACTTT.

The chain couples TRBV7-2 to TRBJ1-2; D ambiguous. The CDR3 consists of 12 residues. Trimming took 8 bases from V and 1 from J, leaving 8 bases between them. Germline V gene sequence: CDR1 SGHTA, CDR2 FQGNSA. CDR3: CASRLSNYGYTF. The CDR3 DNA reads as TGTGCCAGCCGTCTGAGTAACTATGGCTACACCTTC. The full variable domain, with the rest looked up from reference TRBV7-2 and TRBJ1-2, is GAGVSQSPSNKVTEKGKDVELRCDPISGHTALYWYRQSLGQGLEFLIYFQGNSAPDKSGLPSDRFSAERTGGSVSTLTIQRTQQEDSAVYLCASRLSNYGYTFGSGTRLTVV.

The CDR3 nucleotides are TGTGCCAGCAGCCCTACAGGCTACTCCTACGAGCAGTACGTC. Its protein is CASSPTGYSYEQYV. V is TRBV7-9 and J is TRBJ2-7, with D possibly TRBD1 on 5 matching bases. The V gene's germline CDR1 is SEHNR and CDR2 FQNEAQ (reference sequence). The CDR3 runs 14 residues. V lost 5 bases to trimming and J lost 0 bases, with 11 bases between them.

This rearrangement joins TRBV9 to TRBJ1-3; D remains ambiguous. The CDR3 covers 15 residues. The V and J ends lost 0 bases and 4 bases respectively, with 11 bases between them. CDR1 and CDR2 from the germline V gene are SGDLS and YYNGEE. The CDR3 here is CASSVASGAGNTIYF. DNA of the CDR3: TGTGCCAGCAGCGTAGCTAGCGGAGCGGGAAACACCATATATTTT. Complete variable domain (other parts from reference TRBV9 and TRBJ1-3): DSGVTQTPKHLITATGQRVTLRCSPRSGDLSVYWYQQSLDQGLQFLIQYYNGEERAKGNILERFSAQQFPDLHSELNLSSLELGDSALYFCASSVASGAGNTIYFGEGSWLTVV.